Listed below are T cell receptor beta chains from one sample, sequenced in a study of tumor and adjacent non-tumor tissue in lung cancer. TCRdb processed the multiplex PCR reads anew with MiXCR; each CDR3 protein has one entry. The sample carries about 48,000 distinct CDR3 sequences, around 64% recorded once. Sequences were obtained from distant non-tumor lung tissue. All receptors derive from a woman in her seventies with non-small cell lung cancer. Both conserved end residues are part of each CDR3. A D gene is named only where the DNA matches it firmly. Part of the rows lack a size; the others show once, few, many or a class for expanded clones.

d_call: .
clone_size: .
v_call: TRBV6-5
j_call: TRBJ2-2
cdr3_aa: CPSSYGKELLF
cdr3_nt: TGTCCCAGCAGTTACGGGAAGGAGCTGCTTTTT

d_call: .
clone_size: .
v_call: TRBV6-1
j_call: TRBJ1-4
cdr3_aa: CASSNNKGRSEKLSF
cdr3_nt: TGTGCCAGTAGTAATAACAAGGGAAGGAGTGAAAAACTGTCTTTT

d_call: TRBD2
clone_size: many
v_call: TRBV29-1
j_call: TRBJ2-7
cdr3_aa: CSVGGLAGYEQYF
cdr3_nt: TGCAGCGTTGGGGGACTAGCGGGCTACGAGCAGTACTTC

d_call: TRBD1
clone_size: many
v_call: TRBV29-1
j_call: TRBJ1-4
cdr3_aa: CSVETGSNEKLFF
cdr3_nt: TGCAGCGTTGAGACAGGGTCTAATGAAAAACTGTTTTTT

d_call: TRBD2
clone_size: .
v_call: TRBV6-2/TRBV6-3
j_call: TRBJ2-1
cdr3_aa: CASSSLPLAGARNERFF
cdr3_nt: TGTGCCAGCAGTTCCTTGCCCCTAGCGGGAGCTAGAAATGAGCGGTTCTTC

d_call: .
clone_size: .
v_call: TRBV6-5
j_call: TRBJ1-2
cdr3_aa: CASSYSRVGNYGYTF
cdr3_nt: TGTGCCAGCAGTTACTCAAGGGTCGGGAACTATGGCTACACCTTC

d_call: .
clone_size: .
v_call: TRBV29-1
j_call: TRBJ2-7
cdr3_aa: CSVIKEGEYEQYF
cdr3_nt: TGCAGCGTGATCAAGGAGGGAGAGTACGAGCAGTACTTT

d_call: TRBD2
clone_size: many
v_call: TRBV29-1
j_call: TRBJ2-7
cdr3_aa: CSVEVSGGDEQYF
cdr3_nt: TGCAGCGTTGAAGTTAGCGGGGGCGACGAGCAGTACTTC

d_call: TRBD1
clone_size: many
v_call: TRBV29-1
j_call: TRBJ1-2
cdr3_aa: CSVARLGQGEGYTF
cdr3_nt: TGCAGCGTTGCTCGTCTGGGACAGGGTGAAGGCTACACCTTC

d_call: .
clone_size: .
v_call: TRBV4-1
j_call: TRBJ2-7
cdr3_aa: CAGSQGNGPYEQYF
cdr3_nt: TGCGCCGGCAGCCAGGGAAATGGTCCTTACGAGCAGTACTTC

d_call: .
clone_size: many
v_call: TRBV6-5
j_call: TRBJ2-1
cdr3_aa: CASRLPGEKYNEQFF
cdr3_nt: TGTGCCAGCAGACTTCCTGGGGAGAAATACAATGAGCAGTTCTTC